The 18 T cell receptor beta chains presented below share a single source sample, sequenced in a study of regulatory T cells in long-lasting Graves disease. Library construction for TCR beta used iRepertoire HTBI primers and Arm-PCR of CDR3 regions. TCRdb re-called the multiplex PCR reads with MiXCR, one entry per CDR3 protein. The table lists roughly 400,000 distinct CDR3 sequences, 15% of them singletons. The time point is: newly diagnosed GD, antithyroid drugs for less than 3 months. PBMCs provided the RNA from which the TCR library was made. The sample was also linked to a second study, of T cells in Graves' hyperthyroidism and ophthalmopathy.

Sequencing was performed on peripheral blood mononuclear cells (PBMCs), taken at new diagnosis, from a patient treated with antithyroid drugs. Receptor source: a woman between 40 and 55 years old with Graves disease.

For this clonotype: A clone one base away is much larger, so this may be a read error. This CDR3 is missing its conserved last phenylalanine or tryptophan, likely due to a read error. This sequence joins TRBV20-1 and TRBJ1-5; D is perhaps TRBD1 (6 bases). The length of the CDR3 is 15 residues. Germline V gene lookup returns CDR1 DFQATT and CDR2 SNEGSKA (reference sequence). The ends were cut back, 1 base at V and 1 base at J, with 11 bases in the middle. CDR3 coding DNA: TGCAGTGCTAGAGTGGCAGGGGTAAGCAATCAGCCCCAGCATTTA. It codes for CSARVAGVSNQPQHL.

This clonotype was detected a few times. This rearrangement joins TRBV6-1 to TRBJ1-2, with D uncertain. The CDR3 contains 11 residues. The ends were cut back, 10 bases at V and 7 bases at J, with 13 bases in the middle. Germline CDR1 MNHNS, CDR2 SASEGT. This CDR3 is CATRRVAGYTF. CDR3 nucleotide sequence: TGTGCCACCAGAAGGGTGGCTGGCTACACCTTC.

For this clonotype: Possible read error: a much larger clone is one base away. The chain's CDR3 is CASRGGLTGSYNEQFF. DNA of the CDR3: TGTGCCAGCAGAGGGGGGCTAACGGGGTCCTACAATGAGCAGTTCTTC. V is TRBV7-9 and J is TRBJ2-1, with D perhaps assigned TRBD1 or TRBD2 (6 bases each). Germline assignment: CDR1 SEHNR and CDR2 FQNEAQ (reference sequence). CDR3 length equals 16 residues. V was pared by 6 bases and J by 1 base, with 16 bases between. The whole variable domain, remainder taken from reference TRBV7-9 and TRBJ2-1, is DTGVSQNPRHKITKRGQNVTFRCDPISEHNRLYWYRQTLGQGPEFLTYFQNEAQLEKSRLLSDRFSAERPKGSFSTLEIQRTEQGDSAMYLCASRGGLTGSYNEQFFGPGTRLTVL.

This clonotype was counted many times. V and J are TRBV19 and TRBJ2-2; 8 positions match TRBD2. This CDR3 comprises 15 residues. The V gene end was trimmed by 2 bases and the J gene end by 4 bases; junction bases not matched to a gene: 3. Germline CDR1 is LNHDA and CDR2 is SQIVND (reference sequence). CDR3 amino acids: CASSISAGGTGELFF. As DNA, the CDR3 is TGTGCCAGTAGTATATCTGCGGGAGGCACCGGGGAGCTGTTTTTT.

This clonotype has a count of ten or more. The chain is built from TRBV5-6 and TRBJ2-7; 9 nucleotides agree with TRBD2. Trimming at V came to 0 bases and at J to 5 bases, leaving 6 bases not matched to a gene. The CDR3 totals 15 residues. CDR1 is SGHDT, CDR2 YYEEEE, per germline. CDR3 loop: CASSLGGRAWDEQYF. The CDR3 coding sequence is TGTGCCAGCAGCTTGGGCGGGAGGGCCTGGGACGAGCAGTACTTC.

This clonotype occurred a few times. The junction and the germline gene differ at one end; a read error may be behind it. The chain employs TRBV3-1 and TRBJ1-5, with D maybe TRBD1 (5 bases). CDR3 length: 13 amino acids. Germline V gene data show CDR1 as LGHDT and CDR2 as YNNKEL (reference sequence). Written as DNA, the CDR3 is TGTGTCAGCAGCAGGACCGGGGGAGAAGCCCAGCATTTT. Translation gives CVSSRTGGEAQHF.

Many counts were recorded for this clonotype. This chain uses TRBV12-3 or TRBV12-4 with TRBJ2-7; D possibly corresponds to TRBD2 (5 bases). The CDR3 loop spans 18 amino acids. Trimming removed 5 bases at V and 0 bases at J, with 23 bases between. The CDR3 loop is CASSVDGGMEVSSYEQYF. DNA for the CDR3: TGTGCCAGCAGTGTGGACGGTGGGATGGAGGTGAGCTCCTACGAGCAGTACTTC.

This chain uses TRBV7-9 with TRBJ1-2; TRBD1 matches at 7 bases. V lost 5 bases and J lost 3; bases outside the gene matches: 9. The germline CDR1 and CDR2 sequences are SEHNR and FQNEAQ (reference sequence). The CDR3 spans 15 residues. CDR3 loop: CASSLLTGEDYGYTF. Written as DNA, the CDR3 is TGTGCCAGCAGCCTCCTTACAGGGGAAGACTATGGCTACACCTTC.

This clonotype was counted at least ten times. The genes are TRBV27 and TRBJ2-1; 11 bases line up with TRBD2. The germline V gene encodes CDR1 MNHEY and CDR2 SMNVEV (reference sequence). CDR3 length: 14 residues. V trimming: 4 bases; J trimming: 5 bases; junction bases outside the gene matches: 1. In DNA form, the CDR3 reads TGTGCCAGCAGTTGGGGACTAGCGGACAATGAGCAGTTCTTC. Translating gives CASSWGLADNEQFF.

At least ten counts were recorded for this clonotype. V gene TRBV30 combines with J gene TRBJ1-4; D remains ambiguous. Trimming took off 3 bases at V and 2 bases at J, with 10 bases between the two ends. Germline V gene sequence: CDR1 GTSNPN, CDR2 SVGIG (reference sequence). This CDR3 region has 14 residues. Here the CDR3 DNA reads TGTGCCTGGAGCGGCGTCCCCACTAATGAAAAACTGTTTTTT. This gives the protein CAWSGVPTNEKLFF.

This clonotype has a count of ten or more. Written as DNA, the CDR3 is TGTGCCAGCAGCCGAGGACAGCAAGATACGCAGTATTTT. It encodes CASSRGQQDTQYF. The chain combines TRBV7-3 with TRBJ2-3; D is possibly TRBD1 (6 bases). CDR3 length: 13 amino acids. The V end lost 5 bases, the J end lost 5 bases, and 11 bases lay between the germline ends. The germline CDR1 and CDR2 sequences are SGHTA and FQGTGA. The entire variable domain, with the rest obtained from reference TRBV7-3 and TRBJ2-3, is as follows: GAGVSQTPSNKVTEKGKYVELRCDPISGHTALYWYRQSLGQGPEFLIYFQGTGAADDSGLPNDRFFAVRPEGSVSTLKIQRTERGDSAVYLCASSRGQQDTQYFGPGTRLTVL.

The chain employs TRBV30 and TRBJ1-1; D call uncertain. Germline loops: CDR1 GTSNPN, CDR2 SVGIG (reference sequence). This CDR3 spans 11 amino acids. Trimming removed 0 bases from V and 7 bases from J, with 6 bases in between. The CDR3 DNA sequence: TGTGCCTGGAGTGTATATAATGAAGCTTTCTTT. This translates into CAWSVYNEAFF.

The V and J genes are TRBV7-2 and TRBJ2-5; D gene uncertain. This CDR3 region has 14 residues. Germline lookup yields CDR1 SGHTA and CDR2 FQGNSA. The V and J ends lost 6 bases and 1 base respectively, with 12 bases between them. This CDR3 reads CASSQPRTQETQYF. The DNA of the CDR3 is TGTGCCAGCAGTCAACCCAGGACCCAAGAGACCCAGTACTTC.

This clonotype came up many times. The V call is TRBV6-1, the J call TRBJ1-1; 9 bases line up with TRBD1. After removal of 4 bases from V and 1 base from J, the junction contained 7 bases not matched to a gene. The CDR3 length is 16 residues. In germline, CDR1 is MNHNS, CDR2 SASEGT. The CDR3 here is CASSAYGTGWNTEAFF. The CDR3 DNA follows: TGTGCCAGCAGTGCGTATGGGACAGGGTGGAACACTGAAGCTTTCTTT.

This clonotype was seen repeatedly, ten times or more. The V gene is TRBV30, the J gene TRBJ2-7; no clear D. Germline lookup yields CDR1 GTSNPN and CDR2 SVGIG (reference sequence). The CDR3 length is 14 residues. Between the trimmed V and J ends, which lost 0 bases and 3 bases, there was a span of 12 bases. The CDR3: CAWSVLGKNYEQYF. The CDR3 region has the DNA TGTGCCTGGAGTGTATTGGGAAAGAACTACGAGCAGTACTTC. Full variable domain (missing parts from reference TRBV30 and TRBJ2-7): SQTIHQWPATLVQPVGSPLSLECTVEGTSNPNLYWYRQAAGRGLQLLFYSVGIGQISSEVPQNLSASRPQDRQFILSSKKLLLSDSGFYLCAWSVLGKNYEQYFGPGTRLTVT.

This clonotype was counted many times. The genes are TRBV9 and TRBJ2-2; D is unclear. Trimming removed 4 bases from V and 4 bases from J, with 8 bases in between. This CDR3 spans 13 amino acids. Germline V gives CDR1 SGDLS, CDR2 YYNGEE. CDR3 coding DNA: TGTGCCAGCAGCTCTGGGGTCACCGGGGAGCTGTTTTTT. Translation: CASSSGVTGELFF.

In this sample, this clonotype turned up a few times. The chain recombines TRBV7-8 with TRBJ1-5; 7 positions match TRBD1. CDR3 length equals 14 residues. Looked up from germline, CDR1 is SGHVS and CDR2 is FQNEAQ. V dropped 5 bases and J dropped 7; count of bases not matched to a gene: 8. This CDR3 is CASSRQGSWQPQHF. The CDR3 DNA sequence: TGTGCCAGCAGCCGACAGGGAAGTTGGCAGCCCCAGCATTTT.

There are a few counts of this clonotype. The chain carries TRBV4-1 and TRBJ1-2; tentative D call: TRBD1 (6 bases). The CDR3 extends over 13 amino acids. Trimming stripped 3 bases from V and 4 bases from J, with 9 bases between. CDR1 MGHRA and CDR2 YSYEKL come from the germline V gene. The CDR3 DNA is TGCGCCAGCAGCCAGGGGGGCGGCTATGGCTACACCTTC. This translates into CASSQGGGYGYTF.